The clone carrying this T cell receptor (beta chain) was seen many times. No antigen is known for it. The data derive from a study of T cells after yellow fever vaccination. General study findings and limits: After the booster, around 95% of CD4 and 88% of CD8 primary-response clones were re-detected.

TCRdb re-called the 5' RACE reads through MiXCR, storing one row per CDR3 protein. The sample consists of some 500,000 distinct CDR3 sequences, around an eighth of them appearing once. The source is a man aged 25 to 40 who received the YFV17D yellow fever vaccine. The material was PBMCs, obtained on the day of the yellow fever booster vaccination.

CDR3 sequence: CASSQGSGTARLAEQFF. The DNA of the CDR3 is TGTGCCAGCAGCCAAGGGTCCGGGACGGCTAGGTTAGCTGAGCAGTTCTTC. The V gene is TRBV4-2, the J gene TRBJ2-1, with D perhaps matching TRBD1 or TRBD2 (5 bases each). The V gene's germline CDR1 is LGHNA and CDR2 YNFKEQ. Trimming took 1 base from V and 9 from J, leaving 22 bases between them. There are 17 residues in the CDR3.